This T cell receptor (beta chain) came from a study of regulatory T cells in long-lasting Graves disease. Arm-PCR with iRepertoire HTBI primers amplified the CDR3 regions for these TCR beta libraries. TCRdb used MiXCR to reprocess the multiplex PCR reads, holding one entry per CDR3 protein. The table shows around 460,000 distinct CDR3 sequences, with 13% to 15% occurring only once. Time point in this sample: newly diagnosed GD, antithyroid drugs for less than 3 months. Making the TCR library involved RNA that had been extracted from PBMCs. This clonotype came up a few times. The CDR3 has 13 amino acids. The V gene end was trimmed by 3 bases and the J gene end by 8 bases; junction bases not matched to a gene: 8. In germline, CDR1 is GTSNPN, CDR2 SVGIG (reference sequence). These data were likewise used in another study, on T cells in Graves' hyperthyroidism and ophthalmopathy.

Sequenced material: peripheral blood mononuclear cells (PBMCs), taken at new diagnosis, from a patient treated with antithyroid drugs. This sequence originates from a woman aged 45-65 years with Graves disease. The V and J genes are TRBV30 and TRBJ1-2; TRBD1 aligns across 8 bases. As DNA, the CDR3 is TGTGCCTGGAGCCGGGACAGGCCCAGAGGCTACACCTTC. Translated: CAWSRDRPRGYTF. The full variable domain, completed using reference TRBV30 and TRBJ1-2, is SQTIHQWPATLVQPVGSPLSLECTVEGTSNPNLYWYRQAAGRGLQLLFYSVGIGQISSEVPQNLSASRPQDRQFILSSKKLLLSDSGFYLCAWSRDRPRGYTFGSGTRLTVV.